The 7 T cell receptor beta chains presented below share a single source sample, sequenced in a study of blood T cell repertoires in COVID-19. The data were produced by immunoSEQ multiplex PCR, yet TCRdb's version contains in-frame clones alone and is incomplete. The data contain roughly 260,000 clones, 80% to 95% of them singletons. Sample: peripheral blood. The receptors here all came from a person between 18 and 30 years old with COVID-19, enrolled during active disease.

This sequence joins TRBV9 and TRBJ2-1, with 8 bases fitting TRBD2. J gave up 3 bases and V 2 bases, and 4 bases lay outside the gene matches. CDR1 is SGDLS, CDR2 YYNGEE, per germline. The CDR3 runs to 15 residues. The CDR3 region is CASSVSGTDYNEQFF. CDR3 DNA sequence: TGTGCCAGCAGCGTTAGCGGGACTGACTACAATGAGCAGTTCTTC. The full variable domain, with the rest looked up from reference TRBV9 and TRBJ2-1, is DSGVTQTPKHLITATGQRVTLRCSPRSGDLSVYWYQQSLDQGLQFLIQYYNGEERAKGNILERFSAQQFPDLHSELNLSSLELGDSALYFCASSVSGTDYNEQFFGPGTRLTVL.

The chain's CDR3 is CASSIREGLSSNQPQHF. The DNA for the CDR3 is TGTGCCAGTAGTATCAGGGAGGGGCTCTCTAGCAATCAGCCCCAGCATTTT. The rearrangement uses TRBV19 and TRBJ1-5; perhaps TRBD1 as D (5 bases). CDR3 length equals 17 residues. Germline V gene lookup returns CDR1 LNHDA and CDR2 SQIVND (reference sequence). The V gene lost 3 bases and the J gene lost 0 bases, with 15 bases spanning the gap.

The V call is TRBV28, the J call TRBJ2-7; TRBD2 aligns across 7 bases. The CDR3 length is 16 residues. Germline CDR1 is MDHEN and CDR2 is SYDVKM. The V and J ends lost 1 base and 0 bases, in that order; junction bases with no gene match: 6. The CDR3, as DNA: TGTGCCAGCAGTTTATTGGGAGGACTAGACTCCTACGAGCAGTACTTC. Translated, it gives CASSLLGGLDSYEQYF.

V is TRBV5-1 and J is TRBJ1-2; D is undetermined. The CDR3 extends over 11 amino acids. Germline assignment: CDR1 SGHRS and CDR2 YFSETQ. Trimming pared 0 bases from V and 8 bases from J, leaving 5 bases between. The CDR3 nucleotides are TGCGCCAGCAGCTTGGGTAGCGGCTACACCTTC. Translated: CASSLGSGYTF.

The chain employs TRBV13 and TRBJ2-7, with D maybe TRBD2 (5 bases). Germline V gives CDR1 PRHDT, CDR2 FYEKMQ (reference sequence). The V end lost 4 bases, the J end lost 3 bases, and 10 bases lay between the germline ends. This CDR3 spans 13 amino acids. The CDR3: CASSSQEDYEQYF. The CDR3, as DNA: TGTGCCAGCAGCTCTCAGGAGGACTACGAGCAGTACTTC.

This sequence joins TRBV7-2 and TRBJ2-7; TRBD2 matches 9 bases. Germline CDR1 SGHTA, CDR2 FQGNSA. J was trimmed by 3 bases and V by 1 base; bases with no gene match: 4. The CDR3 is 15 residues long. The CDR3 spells CASSLVSGSIYEQYF. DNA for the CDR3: TGTGCCAGCAGCTTAGTTAGCGGGAGTATCTACGAGCAGTACTTC.

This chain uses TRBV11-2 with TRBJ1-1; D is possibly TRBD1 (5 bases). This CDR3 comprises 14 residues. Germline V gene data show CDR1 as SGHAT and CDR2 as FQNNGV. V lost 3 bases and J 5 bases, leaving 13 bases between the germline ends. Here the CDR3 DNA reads TGTGCCAGCAGCTTTCTGCAGGGAAAAACTGAAGCTTTCTTT. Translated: CASSFLQGKTEAFF.